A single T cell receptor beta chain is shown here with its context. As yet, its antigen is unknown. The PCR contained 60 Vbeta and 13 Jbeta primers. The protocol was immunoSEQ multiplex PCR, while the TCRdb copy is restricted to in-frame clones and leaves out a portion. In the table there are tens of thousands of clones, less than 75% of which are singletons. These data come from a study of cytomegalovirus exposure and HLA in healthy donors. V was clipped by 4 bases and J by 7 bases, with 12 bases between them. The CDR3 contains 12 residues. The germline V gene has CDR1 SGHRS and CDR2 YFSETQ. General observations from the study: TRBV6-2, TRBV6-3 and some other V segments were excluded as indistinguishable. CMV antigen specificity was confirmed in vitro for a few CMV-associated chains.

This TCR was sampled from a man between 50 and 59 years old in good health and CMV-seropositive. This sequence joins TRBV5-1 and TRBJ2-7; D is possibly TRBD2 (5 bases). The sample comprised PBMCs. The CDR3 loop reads CASSPAGREQYF. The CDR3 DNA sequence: TGCGCCAGCAGCCCGGCGGGCAGGGAGCAGTACTTC. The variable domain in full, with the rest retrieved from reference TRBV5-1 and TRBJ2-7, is KAGVTQTPRYLIKTRGQQVTLSCSPISGHRSVSWYQQTPGQGLQFLFEYFSETQRNKGNFPGRFSGRQFSNSRSEMNVSTLELGDSALYLCASSPAGREQYFGPGTRLTVT.